This TCR beta chain was observed in a study of OX40 agonist ivuxolimab in advanced cancers. Whole-study context: A partial response was reached by three patients: one with hepatocellular carcinoma and two with cutaneous melanoma.

Comment on this clone: The target antigen is unknown.

Study-wide points: Average numbers of expanded clones were greater in CD8+ T cells than in CD4+.

V lost 3 bases and J lost 8, with 13 bases in between. The CDR3 extends over 12 amino acids. Looked up from germline, CDR1 is SQVTM and CDR2 is ANQGSEA. Method: immunoSEQ multiplex PCR; TCRdb's copy keeps in-frame clones and lacks some. The profile shows some 70,000 clones, roughly 80% of them singletons. Sequenced here: CD4+ or CD8+ T cells sorted from blood, sampled in a trial of the OX40 agonist ivuxolimab. The chain employs TRBV29-1 and TRBJ1-2, with D unclear. This sequence was found in an adult with an advanced solid tumor such as melanoma, head and neck, liver or kidney cancer. The CDR3, as DNA: TGCAGCGTTGATAGGGTATCTGAAGGCTACACCTTC. Translation: CSVDRVSEGYTF.